These 27 T cell receptor beta chains came from one sample sequenced in a study of T cell repertoires in cytomegalovirus infection. TCRdb passed the reads through MiXCR, listing each CDR3 protein once. Among 300,000 to 400,000 distinct CDR3 sequences, roughly 9.5% were seen once, and the ten largest hold about 4.5%. Sequencing input: PBMCs. These receptors were collected from a human donor in good health (CMV status not recorded). Some clones in this sample may be carry-over from other donors' samples.

This clonotype was counted ten times or more. V usage is TRBV7-8 and J usage is TRBJ1-6, with D uncertain. The CDR3 has 15 residues. The germline CDR1 and CDR2 sequences are SGHVS and FQNEAQ. Trimming shortened V by 1 base and J by 7 bases, and 11 bases separated the two germline ends. The CDR3 reads CASSLDGFSNSPLHF. The CDR3 DNA is TGTGCCAGCAGCTTAGATGGCTTCTCAAATTCACCCCTCCACTTT.

The chain employs TRBV4-1 and TRBJ2-3, with D perhaps TRBD2 (5 bases). The CDR3 consists of 14 residues. The V end was cut by 2 bases, the J end by 8 bases, with 14 bases between. CDR1 and CDR2 (germline): MGHRA, YSYEKL. The CDR3 DNA reads as TGCGCCAGCAGCCAACTATCGGGGTTAGGTACGCAGTATTTT. This translates into CASSQLSGLGTQYF.

This chain connects TRBV12-3 or TRBV12-4 to TRBJ1-2, with D tentatively TRBD1 (5 bases). The ends were cut back, 2 bases at V and 6 bases at J, with 19 bases in the middle. The CDR3 length is 16 residues. In DNA form, the CDR3 reads TGTGCCAGCAGTTTAATCCAAGGAAGTGGGGCCCATGGCTACACCTTC. This sequence encodes CASSLIQGSGAHGYTF.

The chain is built from TRBV5-6 and TRBJ2-7, with 8 bases aligning to TRBD2. Germline trimming cut 2 bases from V and 3 bases from J; bases unmatched to any gene: 7. The CDR3 is 15 amino acids. Germline V CDR1 and CDR2: SGHDT, YYEEEE. As DNA, the CDR3 is TGTGCCAGCAGCTTCCGTACTAGCGGTTACTACGAGCAGTACTTC. It is translated as CASSFRTSGYYEQYF.

This clonotype occurred many times. The chain recombines TRBV4-3 with TRBJ2-1; TRBD2 matches at 10 bases. The ends lost 0 bases at V and 0 bases at J; junction bases unmatched: 2. The CDR3 length is 17 residues. Germline lookup yields CDR1 LGHNA and CDR2 YSLEER. CDR3 DNA: TGCGCCAGCAGCCAAGATCCTAGCGGGAGCTCCTACAATGAGCAGTTCTTC. Translating it yields CASSQDPSGSSYNEQFF.

This clonotype has at least ten counts. V gene TRBV7-2 combines with J gene TRBJ2-1, with 9 bases fitting TRBD2. CDR3 length equals 14 residues. The V and J ends lost 7 bases and 7 bases, in that order; junction bases with no gene match: 8. Germline CDR1 SGHTA, CDR2 FQGNSA. CDR3 loop: CASTLRTSDNEQFF. The CDR3 region has the DNA TGTGCCAGCACACTGAGGACTAGCGATAATGAGCAGTTCTTC.

Only a few counts were recorded for this clonotype. The chain recombines TRBV7-2 with TRBJ2-1; 8 bases match TRBD2. There are 15 residues in the CDR3. The germline V gene has CDR1 SGHTA and CDR2 FQGNSA. The J segment lost 6 bases and the V segment lost 2 bases, leaving 6 bases of the junction unmatched. CDR3 amino acids: CASSLIRGGLNEQFF. DNA of the CDR3: TGTGCCAGCAGCTTAATCCGGGGGGGCCTCAATGAGCAGTTCTTC.

The chain uses TRBV5-1 and TRBJ2-1; D remains ambiguous. The germline CDR1 and CDR2 sequences are SGHRS and YFSETQ. Trimming removed 3 bases from V and 7 bases from J, with 11 bases in between. CDR3 length equals 13 residues. The CDR3, as DNA: TGCGCCAGCAGCTCCATCGTCGGGAATGAGCAGTTCTTC. As protein: CASSSIVGNEQFF.

The chain links TRBV19 to TRBJ1-5; possible D gene TRBD1, 5 bases. Deletions cut 2 bases from V and 4 bases from J, with 15 bases between. Germline CDR1 is LNHDA and CDR2 is SQIVND (reference sequence). The CDR3 length is 16 residues. As DNA, the CDR3 is TGTGCCAGTAGTATACAGATTGGGGGTTGGAATCAGCCCCAGCATTTT. Protein sequence: CASSIQIGGWNQPQHF.

This clonotype was seen a handful of times. The chain combines TRBV6-6 with TRBJ1-3; D remains unclear. Looked up from germline, CDR1 is MNHNY and CDR2 is SVGAGI (reference sequence). The CDR3 has 14 residues. V dropped 5 bases and J dropped 4 bases, with 12 bases sitting between them. The CDR3 here is CASSRTPGGNTIYF. The DNA for the CDR3 is TGTGCCAGCAGTCGGACTCCGGGGGGAAACACCATATATTTT.

The V call is TRBV27, the J call TRBJ1-5; D is possibly TRBD1 (5 bases). The CDR3 covers 14 residues. The V end was cut by 7 bases, the J end by 1 base, with 11 bases between. CDR1 is MNHEY and CDR2 is SMNVEV in the germline V gene (reference sequence). For the CDR3, the DNA is TGTGCCAGCACCCCCGGGGGGAGCAATCAGCCCCAGCATTTT. This encodes CASTPGGSNQPQHF.

In this sample, this clonotype turned up many times. The chain's CDR3 is CATISRDRAGTEAFF. Written as DNA, the CDR3 is TGTGCCACCATCTCCCGGGACAGGGCGGGCACTGAAGCTTTCTTT. The chain recombines TRBV28 with TRBJ1-1; 9 bases are a match to TRBD1. CDR1 MDHEN and CDR2 SYDVKM come from the germline V gene. The CDR3 sequence is 15 residues long. With V trimmed by 10 bases and J by 4 bases, 13 bases remained unmatched.

The chain recombines TRBV6-2 or TRBV6-3 with TRBJ2-1; possibly TRBD2 for D (6 bases). Germline CDR1 is MNHEY and CDR2 is SVGEGT. The CDR3 has 16 amino acids. The V and J ends lost 4 bases and 7 bases respectively, with 20 bases between them. The CDR3 bases are TGTGCCAGCAGTTCCAACCGGGACTTTCTACTGAATGAGCAGTTCTTC. Protein sequence: CASSSNRDFLLNEQFF.

This clonotype was observed a handful of times. The chain uses TRBV6-2 or TRBV6-3 and TRBJ2-3, with 9 bases identical to TRBD2. V lost 6 bases and J lost 5; bases outside the gene matches: 9. Germline values: CDR1 MNHEY, CDR2 SVGEGT. The CDR3 spans 15 residues. CDR3 sequence: CASRNPAGGKDTQYF. The DNA for the CDR3 is TGTGCCAGCAGAAACCCAGCGGGGGGCAAAGATACGCAGTATTTT.

The sample holds a few counts of this clonotype. The chain carries TRBV19 and TRBJ2-7; 7 positions agree with TRBD1. V dropped 10 bases and J dropped 8; count of bases not matched to a gene: 11. The CDR3 covers 12 residues. CDR1 is LNHDA and CDR2 is SQIVND in the germline V gene (reference sequence). The CDR3 loop reads CATLTPGQKQYF. The CDR3 region has the DNA TGTGCCACCTTGACTCCGGGACAGAAGCAGTACTTC.

This clonotype was detected many times. The rearrangement links TRBV7-2 to TRBJ2-2; D may be TRBD1 (6 bases). The CDR3 has 15 amino acids. Germline V gene data show CDR1 as SGHTA and CDR2 as FQGNSA. Trimming left V 6 bases short and J 0 bases short, with 11 bases between. CDR3 nucleotide sequence: TGTGCCAGCAGACCCGGGACACCGAACACCGGGGAGCTGTTTTTT. Translated: CASRPGTPNTGELFF.

In its sample, this clonotype was seen a few times. V gene TRBV30 combines with J gene TRBJ1-1; TRBD1 matches at 7 bases. Unmatched junction bases numbered 5, after V lost 4 bases and J lost 0 bases. CDR1 is GTSNPN, CDR2 SVGIG, per germline (reference sequence). This CDR3 is built from 14 residues. The CDR3 spells CAWTGQLMNTEAFF. DNA for the CDR3: TGTGCCTGGACGGGACAGCTAATGAACACTGAAGCTTTCTTT.

The chain uses TRBV12-3 or TRBV12-4 and TRBJ2-2, with 10 bases that match TRBD1. CDR3 length equals 16 residues. V shed 2 bases and J 3 bases; nucleotides not matched to a gene: 3. Here the CDR3 reads CASSLYGTGDTGELFF. CDR3 DNA sequence: TGTGCCAGCAGTTTATACGGGACAGGGGACACCGGGGAGCTGTTTTTT.

This clonotype was seen more than once but under ten times. The rearrangement joins TRBV20-1 to TRBJ1-1, with 7 positions matching TRBD1. The CDR3 is made up of 15 amino acids. V dropped 6 bases and J dropped 1; count of bases not matched to a gene: 11. The germline gives CDR1 DFQATT, CDR2 SNEGSKA (reference sequence). This chain's CDR3 is CSADNLRDRNTEAFF. DNA for the CDR3: TGCAGTGCCGACAACCTCCGGGACAGGAACACTGAAGCTTTCTTT.

The chain couples TRBV2 to TRBJ2-1; D is tentatively TRBD1 or TRBD2 (6 bases each). This CDR3 spans 15 amino acids. Trimming removed 7 bases at V and 7 bases at J, with 20 bases between. Germline-derived CDR1 and CDR2 are SNHLY and FYNNEI. The CDR3 region is CASTVRRGLMNEQFF. CDR3 nucleotides: TGTGCCAGCACCGTCCGCCGGGGGCTAATGAATGAGCAGTTCTTC.

The chain recombines TRBV20-1 with TRBJ2-7; a possible D gene is TRBD1 (5 bases). V was cut by 3 bases and J by 2 bases, with 8 bases left in between. The CDR3 contains 12 residues. Germline V gives CDR1 DFQATT, CDR2 SNEGSKA (reference sequence). CDR3 DNA sequence: TGCAGTGCTAGGGGGCTAGCCTACGAGCAGTACTTC. It is translated as CSARGLAYEQYF.

This clonotype was seen a few times. The chain uses TRBV11-2 and TRBJ2-7; 7 bases match TRBD1. This CDR3 region has 14 residues. Germline V lookup: CDR1 SGHAT, CDR2 FQNNGV. J was trimmed by 4 bases and V by 1 base; bases with no gene match: 4. The CDR3 reads CASSLVPDRYEQYF. The CDR3 region has the DNA TGTGCCAGCAGCTTAGTTCCGGACAGGTACGAGCAGTACTTC.

The chain combines TRBV7-2 with TRBJ2-5; D may be TRBD1 or TRBD2 (5 bases each). CDR1 is SGHTA, CDR2 FQGNSA, per germline. This CDR3 region has 17 residues. V lost 6 bases and J lost 2, with 22 bases in between. The CDR3 nucleotides read TGTGCCAGCAGTTTCTTTCGGCCGGGGACCCATCAAGAGACCCAGTACTTC. Translated: CASSFFRPGTHQETQYF.

The V gene is TRBV6-5, the J gene TRBJ2-5; TRBD2 agrees at 8 bases. The CDR3 runs to 18 residues. The germline gives CDR1 MNHEY, CDR2 SVGAGI. V lost 0 bases, J lost 1 base, and 10 bases stayed unmatched. The CDR3 spells CASSYSARRLAPQETQYF. CDR3 DNA: TGTGCCAGCAGTTACTCGGCGAGGAGACTAGCGCCCCAAGAGACCCAGTACTTC.

A few counts support this clonotype. The V call is TRBV4-3, the J call TRBJ1-6; a weak D match, TRBD1 (5 bases). The CDR3 contains 17 residues. Deletions cut 0 bases from V and 7 bases from J, with 16 bases between. CDR1 LGHNA and CDR2 YSLEER come from the germline V gene. CDR3 DNA: TGCGCCAGCAGCCAAGATCCCCCTCCGGGACTGAATTCACCCCTCCACTTT. It translates to CASSQDPPPGLNSPLHF.

The chain combines TRBV5-1 with TRBJ2-5; either TRBD1 or TRBD2 may fit D (6 bases each). V lost 1 base and J lost 5, with 15 bases in between. Germline CDR1 is SGHRS and CDR2 is YFSETQ. The length of the CDR3 is 15 residues. CDR3 DNA: TGCGCCAGCAGCTTGATACCGGGGGCCGTGGAGACCCAGTACTTC. Protein: CASSLIPGAVETQYF. The full variable domain, completed using reference TRBV5-1 and TRBJ2-5, is KAGVTQTPRYLIKTRGQQVTLSCSPISGHRSVSWYQQTPGQGLQFLFEYFSETQRNKGNFPGRFSGRQFSNSRSEMNVSTLELGDSALYLCASSLIPGAVETQYFGPGTRLLVL.

This clonotype was seen at least ten times. The rearrangement joins TRBV7-2 to TRBJ1-4, with D tentatively TRBD1 (6 bases). From germline, CDR1 is SGHTA and CDR2 FQGNSA. The CDR3 has 15 amino acids. Trimming left V 1 base short and J 5 bases short, with 11 bases between. The CDR3 is CASSLEAGVNEKLFF. Written as DNA, the CDR3 is TGTGCCAGCAGCTTAGAGGCAGGGGTGAATGAAAAACTGTTTTTT.